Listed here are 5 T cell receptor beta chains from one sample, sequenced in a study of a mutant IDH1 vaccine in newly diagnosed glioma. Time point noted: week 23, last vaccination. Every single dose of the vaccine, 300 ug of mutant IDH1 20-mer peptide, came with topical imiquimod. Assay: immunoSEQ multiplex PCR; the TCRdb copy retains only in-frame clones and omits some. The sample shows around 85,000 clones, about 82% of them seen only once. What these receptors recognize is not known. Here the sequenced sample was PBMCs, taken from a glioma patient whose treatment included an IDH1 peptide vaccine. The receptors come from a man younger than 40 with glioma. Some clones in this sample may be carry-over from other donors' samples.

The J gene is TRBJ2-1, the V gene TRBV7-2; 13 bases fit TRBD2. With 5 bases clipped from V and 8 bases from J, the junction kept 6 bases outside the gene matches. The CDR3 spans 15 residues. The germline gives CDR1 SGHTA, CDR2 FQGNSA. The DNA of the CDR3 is TGTGCCAGCAGCCCCCTACTAGCGGGGGGGCATGAGCAGTTCTTC. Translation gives CASSPLLAGGHEQFF.

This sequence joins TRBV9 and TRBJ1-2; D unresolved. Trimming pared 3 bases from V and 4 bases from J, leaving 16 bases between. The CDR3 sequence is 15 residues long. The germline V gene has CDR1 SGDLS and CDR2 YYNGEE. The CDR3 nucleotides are TGTGCCAGCAGCGATTCCCCCTCCGGGCGCTATGGCTACACCTTC. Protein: CASSDSPSGRYGYTF.

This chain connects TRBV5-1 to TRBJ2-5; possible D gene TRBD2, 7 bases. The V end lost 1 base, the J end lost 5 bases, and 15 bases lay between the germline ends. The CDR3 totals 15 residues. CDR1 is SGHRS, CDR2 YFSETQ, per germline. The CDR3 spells CASSLLGGVGETQYF. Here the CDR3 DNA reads TGCGCCAGCAGCTTGCTAGGGGGGGTCGGGGAGACCCAGTACTTC.

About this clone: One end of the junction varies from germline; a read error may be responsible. In DNA, the CDR3 is TGCAGCGTGGAAGGGGGGAGCGCCATCCTTTACAATGAGCAGTTCTTC. Residues: CSVEGGSAILYNEQFF. The chain links TRBV29-1 to TRBJ2-1; D is tentatively TRBD1 or TRBD2 (6 bases each). Per the germline V gene, CDR1 is SQVTM and CDR2 is ANQGSEA. This CDR3 comprises 16 residues.

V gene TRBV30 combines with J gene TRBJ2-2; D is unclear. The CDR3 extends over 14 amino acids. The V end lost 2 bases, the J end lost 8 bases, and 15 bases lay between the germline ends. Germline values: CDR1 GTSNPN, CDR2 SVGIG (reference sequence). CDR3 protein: CAWSPLHPSGELFF. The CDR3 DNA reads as TGTGCCTGGAGTCCCCTACACCCTTCGGGGGAGCTGTTTTTT. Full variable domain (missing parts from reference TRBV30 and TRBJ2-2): SQTIHQWPATLVQPVGSPLSLECTVEGTSNPNLYWYRQAAGRGLQLLFYSVGIGQISSEVPQNLSASRPQDRQFILSSKKLLLSDSGFYLCAWSPLHPSGELFFGEGSRLTVL.